This TCR beta chain was sequenced in a study of CD8 T cells in Susac syndrome (dated by TCRdb to about 2019). About the study as a whole: The study used repertoire sequencing to test whether antigen drove CD8+ T cell activation and differentiation in Susac syndrome. CD8+ T cell repertoire clonality was compared between about a dozen healthy donors, approximately 14 Susac syndrome patients and approximately 16 multiple sclerosis patients.

On this clonotype itself: The antigen this receptor binds is unknown. No base quality values were provided; no much bigger clone lies one nucleotide off.

RNA was extracted using the RNeasy kit, and about 0.5 to 1 ug of the RNA was reverse transcribed with random hexamers. The immunoSEQ multiplex PCR assay, which covers 54 Vbeta and 13 Jbeta segments, was used to amplify TCR beta CDR3 regions. PCR amplification bias was corrected by using a synthetic template baseline for primer optimization and computational correction. In the original analysis: Reads were annotated to V, D and J genes according to IMGT and were analyzed with immunoSEQ Analyzer, with only productive sequences retained. To calculate clonality, Shannon entropy was normalized by log2 of the number of productive unique sequences and then subtracted from one. Public and private clones were assessed among the 100 most prevalent clones of each patient and control. Clones were defined as Susac-specific when absent from the healthy and MS cohorts, from approximately 970 published viral clones and from other ImmuneACCESS disease sequences. TCRdb's own reprocessing of the public reads used fastp at Q25 and MiXCR and kept productive beta chains. All rows with the same CDR3 protein become a single entry with the most common DNA and genes. V and J calls and clone size were set by TCRdb, not the authors. The sample profile shows about 25,000 distinct CDR3 sequences; 90% to 95% of them were found once. Jointly, the top ten make up 0.27% of the sample.

Peripheral blood CD8+ and CD4+ T cells from healthy donors, Susac syndrome patients and multiple sclerosis patients were profiled by high-throughput TCR beta sequencing. Healthy donors were age- and sex-matched controls. Bulk CD8+ and CD4+ T cells were purified by magnetic negative isolation, whereas CD8+ TEMRA cells were enriched by FACS. Blood was collected in EDTA tubes and processed within 24 hours, with PBMCs isolated through density gradient centrifugation. PBMCs intended for TCR sequencing were cryopreserved in liquid nitrogen and thawed later in a water bath at 37 degrees C. A purity of at least 90% was achieved for sorted or isolated CD4+, CD8+ and CD8+ TEMRA cells. What the authors observed across the whole study: The TCR sequencing and HLA analysis was acknowledged to have included a relatively small number of individuals.

Sequences SGDLS (CDR1) and YYNGEE (CDR2) are obtained from the germline V gene. Trimming at the junction amounts to 0 bases on V and 2 bases on J, and the germline ends lie 6 bases apart. Taken from cysteine to phenylalanine, the CDR3 has 14 residues. Only the CDR3 part of the read is kept: 42 bases, read in frame from the first base. The source of this sequence is a human donor in good health. Sequenced input: CD8+ T cells from PBMCs. Rearrangement joined TRBV9 to TRBJ2-1, with the D gene not clear enough to name. The DNA is as follows: TGTGCCAGCAGCGTAGGGTTCACCTACAATGAGCAGTTCTTC. Its protein product is CASSVGFTYNEQFF.